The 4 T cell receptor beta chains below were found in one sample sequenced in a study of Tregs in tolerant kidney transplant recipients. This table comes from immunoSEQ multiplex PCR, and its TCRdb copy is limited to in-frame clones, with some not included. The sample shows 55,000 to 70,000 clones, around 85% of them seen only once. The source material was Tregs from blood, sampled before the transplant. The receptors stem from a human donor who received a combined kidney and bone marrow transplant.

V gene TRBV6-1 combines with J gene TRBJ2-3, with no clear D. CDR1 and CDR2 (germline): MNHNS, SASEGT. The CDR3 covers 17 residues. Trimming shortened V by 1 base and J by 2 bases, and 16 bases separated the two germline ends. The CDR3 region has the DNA TGTGCCAGCAGTGAAGACCCTCTAAGTGGGTCCACAGATACGCAGTATTTT. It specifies CASSEDPLSGSTDTQYF.

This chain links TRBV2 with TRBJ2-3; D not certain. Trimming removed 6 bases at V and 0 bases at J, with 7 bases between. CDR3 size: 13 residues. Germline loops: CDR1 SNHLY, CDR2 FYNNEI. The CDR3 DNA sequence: TGTGCCAGCAGCCCCGAAAGCACAGATACGCAGTATTTT. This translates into CASSPESTDTQYF. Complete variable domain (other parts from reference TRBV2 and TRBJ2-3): EPEVTQTPSHQVTQMGQEVILRCVPISNHLYFYWYRQILGQKVEFLVSFYNNEISEKSEIFDDQFSVERPDGSNFTLKIRSTKLEDSAMYFCASSPESTDTQYFGPGTRLTVL.

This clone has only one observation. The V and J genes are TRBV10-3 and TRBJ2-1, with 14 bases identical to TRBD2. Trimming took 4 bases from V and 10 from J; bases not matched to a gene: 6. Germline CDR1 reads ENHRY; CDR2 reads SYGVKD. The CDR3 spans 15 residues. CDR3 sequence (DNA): TGTGCCATCAGTGGACTAGCGGGAGGGGTAGGAGAGCAGTTCTTC. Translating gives CAISGLAGGVGEQFF.

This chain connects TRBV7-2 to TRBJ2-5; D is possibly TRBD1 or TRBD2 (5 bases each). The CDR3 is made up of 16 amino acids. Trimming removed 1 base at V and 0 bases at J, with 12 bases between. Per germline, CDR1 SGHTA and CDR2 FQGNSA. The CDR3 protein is CASSLGAGRDQETQYF. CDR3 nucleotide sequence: TGTGCCAGCAGCTTAGGGGCAGGGCGGGACCAAGAGACCCAGTACTTC.